Included here is one TCR beta chain sequence, with context. The data originate from a study of control samples from healthy donors and cancer patients. This CDR3 has 16 amino acids. Germline CDR1 is LGHDT and CDR2 is YNNKEL (reference sequence). Trimming took off 0 bases at V and 0 bases at J, with 11 bases between the two ends. TCRdb's copy holds only in-frame clones and misses some; the assay was immunoSEQ multiplex PCR. The repertoire holds 110,000 or so clones, with roughly nine tenths as singletons. The rearrangement uses TRBV3-1 (or the pseudogene TRBV3-2) and TRBJ1-1; no clear D. The specimen was blood. This sequence was found in a human donor in good health. The donor label of this sample is uncertain. In DNA form, the CDR3 reads TGTGCCAGCAGCCAAGAAATTTGGAGATTGAACACTGAAGCTTTCTTT. Protein: CASSQEIWRLNTEAFF.